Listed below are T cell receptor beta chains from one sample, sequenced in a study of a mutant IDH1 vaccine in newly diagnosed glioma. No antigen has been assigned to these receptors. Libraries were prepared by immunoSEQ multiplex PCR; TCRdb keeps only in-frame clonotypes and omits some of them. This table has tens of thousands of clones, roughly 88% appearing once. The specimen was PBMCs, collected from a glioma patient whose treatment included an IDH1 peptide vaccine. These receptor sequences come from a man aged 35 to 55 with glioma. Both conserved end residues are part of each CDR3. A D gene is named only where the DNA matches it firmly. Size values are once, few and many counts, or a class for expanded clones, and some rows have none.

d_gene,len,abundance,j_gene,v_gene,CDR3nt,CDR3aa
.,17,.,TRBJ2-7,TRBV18,TGTGCCAGCTCACCAATGCCCTGGGGGAGAGTAACCTACGAGCAGTACTTC,CASSPMPWGRVTYEQYF
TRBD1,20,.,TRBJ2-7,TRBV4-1,TGCGCCAGCAGCCAAGATCTTAGCGCCCGGGCGGCAGGGGGTGTGTACGAGCAGTACTTC,CASSQDLSARAAGGVYEQYF
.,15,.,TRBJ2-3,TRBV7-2,TGTGCCAGCAGCTCCCCGGCTCCTGCGGCAGATACGCAGTATTTT,CASSSPAPAADTQYF
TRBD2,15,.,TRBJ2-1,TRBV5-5,TGTGCCAGCAGCTTGGATAGCGGGATATACAATGAGCAGTTCTTC,CASSLDSGIYNEQFF
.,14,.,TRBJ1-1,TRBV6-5,TGTGCCAGCAGTTACGGCACCCCCAACACTGAAGCTTTCTTT,CASSYGTPNTEAFF
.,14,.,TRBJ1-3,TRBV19,TGTGCCAGTAGTCCCTGGGGGGAGGACAACACCATATATTTT,CASSPWGEDNTIYF
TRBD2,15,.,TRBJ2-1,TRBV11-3,TGTGCCAGCAGCTCGGGATTACTAGCGGGGAATGAGCAGTTCTTC,CASSSGLLAGNEQFF
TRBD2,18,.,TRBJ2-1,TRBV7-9,TGTGCCAGCAGCCCCGAAGTAATCGCGGGAGGCCACTACAATGAGCAGTTCTTC,CASSPEVIAGGHYNEQFF
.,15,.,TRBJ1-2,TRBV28,TGTGCCAGCAGTTTCGGCGGGGGGCGTGCGGGCGGCTACACCTTC,CASSFGGGRAGGYTF
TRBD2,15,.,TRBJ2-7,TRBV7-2,TGTGCCAGCAGCTCCGCCGGGACTAGCGGCTACGAGCAGTACTTC,CASSSAGTSGYEQYF
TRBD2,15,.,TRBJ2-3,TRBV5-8,TGTGCCAGTTGCGGGCGTGGGGGGGGCACAGATACGCAGTATTTT,CASCGRGGGTDTQYF
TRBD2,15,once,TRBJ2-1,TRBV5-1,TGCGCCAGCAGCGAGGGACTAGCGGACTACAATGAGCAGTTCTTC,CASSEGLADYNEQFF
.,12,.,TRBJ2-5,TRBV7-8,TGTGCCAGCAGCTTAGCCCAGGAGACCCAGTACTTC,CASSLAQETQYF
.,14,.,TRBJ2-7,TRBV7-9,TGTGCCAGCAGCTCCTTGGACAGCCAGTACGAGCAGTACTTC,CASSSLDSQYEQYF
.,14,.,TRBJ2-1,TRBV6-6,TGTGCCAGCCTCGGCACCGGGTTATACAATGAGCAGTTCTTC,CASLGTGLYNEQFF
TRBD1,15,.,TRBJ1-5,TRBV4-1,TGCGCCAGCAGCCAAGAGAAGACAGGGCATCAGCCCCAGCATTTT,CASSQEKTGHQPQHF
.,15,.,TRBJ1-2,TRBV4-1,TGCGCCAGCAGCCAAGAAGGGAGCCGGAATTATGGCTACACCTTC,CASSQEGSRNYGYTF
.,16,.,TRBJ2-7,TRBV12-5,TGTGCTAGTGGTTTGGAGCGCGGGATTTGGTCCTACGAGCAGTACTTC,CASGLERGIWSYEQYF
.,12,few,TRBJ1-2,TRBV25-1,TGTGCCAGCAGTGTGGACGGCTATGGCTACACCTTC,CASSVDGYGYTF
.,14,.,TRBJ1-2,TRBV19,TGTGCCAGCAGACCTTCCTCCCCGAACTATGGCTACACCTTC,CASRPSSPNYGYTF
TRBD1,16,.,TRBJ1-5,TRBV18,TGTGCCAGCTCATATCTTTCGGCAGGGGGTAGACAGCCCCAGCATTTT,CASSYLSAGGRQPQHF
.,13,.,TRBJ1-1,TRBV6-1,TGTGCCAGCAGTTTCGGGGGGGGCACTGAAGCTTTCTTT,CASSFGGGTEAFF
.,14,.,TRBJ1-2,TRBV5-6,TGTGCCAGCAGTCTTATGCAGGTTTACTATGGCTACACCTTC,CASSLMQVYYGYTF
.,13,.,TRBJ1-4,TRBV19,TGTGCCAGTAGTGACAGGCCGAATGAAAAACTGTTTTTT,CASSDRPNEKLFF
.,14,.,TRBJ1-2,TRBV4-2,TGTGCCAGCAGCCAAGAGGGTCAGACCTATGGCTACACCTTC,CASSQEGQTYGYTF
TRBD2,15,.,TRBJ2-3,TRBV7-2,TGTGCCAGCAGCGAAAGCGGGAGCCCTACAGATACGCAGTATTTT,CASSESGSPTDTQYF
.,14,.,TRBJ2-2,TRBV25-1,TGTGCCACCAGAGCGGCAGCGAACACCGGGGAGCTGTTTTTT,CATRAAANTGELFF
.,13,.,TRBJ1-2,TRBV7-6,TGTGCTACTCTGGGGGAATCTAACTATGGCTACACCTTC,CATLGESNYGYTF
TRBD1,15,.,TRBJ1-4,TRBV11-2,TGTGCCAGCAGCTTAGCCGGGACAGTTAATGAAAAACTGTTTTTT,CASSLAGTVNEKLFF
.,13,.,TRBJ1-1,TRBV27,TGTGCCAGCAGTTATGGCCGGCGAGTGGAAGCTTTCTTT,CASSYGRRVEAFF
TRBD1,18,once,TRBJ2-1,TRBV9,TGTGCCAGCAGCGCGGGGACAGGGGCTAGTCCTATAAGCAATGAGCAGTTCTTC,CASSAGTGASPISNEQFF
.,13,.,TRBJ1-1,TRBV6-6,TGTGCCAGCACCCCAGATCCAAACACTGAAGCTTTCTTT,CASTPDPNTEAFF
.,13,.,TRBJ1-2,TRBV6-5,TGTGCCAGCAGTTACTCGCCTAACTATGGCTACACCTTC,CASSYSPNYGYTF
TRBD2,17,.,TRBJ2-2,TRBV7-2,TGTGCCAGCAGCTTTGTTTTAGGGCGGGAGGGAACCGGGGAGCTGTTTTTT,CASSFVLGREGTGELFF
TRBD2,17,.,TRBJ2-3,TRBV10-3,TGTGCCATCAGTGAGTCAGATAGCGGGAGGCGGGCAGATACGCAGTATTTT,CAISESDSGRRADTQYF
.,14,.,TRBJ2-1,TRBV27,TGTGCCAGCAGTTTAGTCGGCCCCTACAATGAGCAGTTCTTC,CASSLVGPYNEQFF
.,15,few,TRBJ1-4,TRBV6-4,TGTGCCAGCAGTGTCGGTGGGGGATCGGGGGAAAAACTGTTTTTT,CASSVGGGSGEKLFF
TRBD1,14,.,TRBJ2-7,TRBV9,TGTGCCAGCAGCGTAGAGGGGGCTCCGGGCGAGCAGTACTTC,CASSVEGAPGEQYF
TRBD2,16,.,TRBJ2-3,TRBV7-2,TGTGCCAGCAGCTTACCCAGCGGGAGACCCACAGATACGCAGTATTTT,CASSLPSGRPTDTQYF
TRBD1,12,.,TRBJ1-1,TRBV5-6,TGTGCCAGCAGCAGGTGGACAGGGGAAGCTTTCTTT,CASSRWTGEAFF
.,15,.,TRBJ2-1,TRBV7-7,TGTGCCAGCAGCTTAGAGCAGGGCTCCTACAATGAGCAGTTCTTC,CASSLEQGSYNEQFF